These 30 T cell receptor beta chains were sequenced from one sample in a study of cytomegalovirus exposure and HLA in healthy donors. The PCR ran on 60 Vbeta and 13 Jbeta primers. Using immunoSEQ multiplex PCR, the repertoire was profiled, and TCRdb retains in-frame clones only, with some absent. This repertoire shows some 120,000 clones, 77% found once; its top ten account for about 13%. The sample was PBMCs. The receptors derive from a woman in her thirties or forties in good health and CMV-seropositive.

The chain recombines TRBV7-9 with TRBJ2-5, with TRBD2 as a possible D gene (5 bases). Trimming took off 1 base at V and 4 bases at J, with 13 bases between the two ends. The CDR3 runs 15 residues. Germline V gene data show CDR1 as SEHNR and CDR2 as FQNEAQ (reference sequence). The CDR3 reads CASSLGGGRAETQYF. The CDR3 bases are TGTGCCAGCAGCTTAGGAGGAGGTCGGGCAGAGACCCAGTACTTC.

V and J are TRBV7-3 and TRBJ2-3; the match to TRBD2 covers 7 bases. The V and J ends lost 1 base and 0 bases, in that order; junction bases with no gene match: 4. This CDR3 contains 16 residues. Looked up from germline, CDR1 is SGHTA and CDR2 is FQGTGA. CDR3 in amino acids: CASSLKGGASTDTQYF. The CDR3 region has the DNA TGTGCCAGCAGCTTAAAGGGAGGGGCTAGCACAGATACGCAGTATTTT.

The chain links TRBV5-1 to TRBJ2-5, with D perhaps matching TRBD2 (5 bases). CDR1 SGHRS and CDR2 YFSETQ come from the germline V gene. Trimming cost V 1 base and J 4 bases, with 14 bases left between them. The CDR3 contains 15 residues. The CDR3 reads CASSLSPGTAETQYF. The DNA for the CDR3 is TGCGCCAGCAGCTTGAGTCCGGGAACGGCAGAGACCCAGTACTTC.

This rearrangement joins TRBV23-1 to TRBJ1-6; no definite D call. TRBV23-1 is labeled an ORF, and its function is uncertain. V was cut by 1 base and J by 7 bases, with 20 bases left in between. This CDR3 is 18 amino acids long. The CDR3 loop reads CASSQFDSGCRLNSPLHF. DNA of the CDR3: TGCGCCAGCAGTCAATTTGATTCGGGGTGCCGCCTAAATTCACCCCTCCACTTT.

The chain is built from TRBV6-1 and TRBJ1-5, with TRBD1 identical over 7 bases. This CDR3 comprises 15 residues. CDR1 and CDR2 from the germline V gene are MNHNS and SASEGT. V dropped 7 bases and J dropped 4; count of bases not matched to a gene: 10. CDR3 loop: CASKSTGAINQPQHF. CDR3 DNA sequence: TGTGCCAGCAAGAGTACAGGGGCTATAAATCAGCCCCAGCATTTT.

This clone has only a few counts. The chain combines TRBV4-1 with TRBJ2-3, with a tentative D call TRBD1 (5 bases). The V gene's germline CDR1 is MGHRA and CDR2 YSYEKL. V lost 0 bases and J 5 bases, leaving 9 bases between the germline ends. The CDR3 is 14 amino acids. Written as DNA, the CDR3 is TGCGCCAGCAGCCAAGAAAGGGGAAGAGATACGCAGTATTTT. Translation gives CASSQERGRDTQYF.

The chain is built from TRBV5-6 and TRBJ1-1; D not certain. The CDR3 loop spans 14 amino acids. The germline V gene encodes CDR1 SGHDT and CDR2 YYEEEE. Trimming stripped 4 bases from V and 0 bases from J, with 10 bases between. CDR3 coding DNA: TGTGCCAGCAGCCGACTGTCAGTGAACACTGAAGCTTTCTTT. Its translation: CASSRLSVNTEAFF. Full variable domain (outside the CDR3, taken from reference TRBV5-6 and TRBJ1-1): DAGVTQSPTHLIKTRGQQVTLRCSPKSGHDTVSWYQQALGQGPQFIFQYYEEEERQRGNFPDRFSGHQFPNYSSELNVNALLLGDSALYLCASSRLSVNTEAFFGQGTRLTVV.

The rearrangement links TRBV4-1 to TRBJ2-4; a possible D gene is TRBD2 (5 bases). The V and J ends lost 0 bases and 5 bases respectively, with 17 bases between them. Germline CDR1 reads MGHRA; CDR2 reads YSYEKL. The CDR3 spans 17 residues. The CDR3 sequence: CASSQDDRGPPQNIQYF. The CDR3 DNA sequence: TGCGCCAGCAGCCAAGATGACCGCGGGCCCCCCCAAAACATTCAGTACTTC.

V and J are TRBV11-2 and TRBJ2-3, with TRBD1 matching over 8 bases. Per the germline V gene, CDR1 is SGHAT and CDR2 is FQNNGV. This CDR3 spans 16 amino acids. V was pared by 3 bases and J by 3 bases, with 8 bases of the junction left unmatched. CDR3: CASSFRQGARTDTQYF. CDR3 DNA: TGTGCCAGCAGCTTTAGGCAGGGGGCGCGGACAGATACGCAGTATTTT.

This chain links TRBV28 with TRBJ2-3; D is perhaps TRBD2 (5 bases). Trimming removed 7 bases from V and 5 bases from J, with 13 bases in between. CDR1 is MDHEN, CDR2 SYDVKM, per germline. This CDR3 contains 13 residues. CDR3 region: CASKRGRGDTQYF. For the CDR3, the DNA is TGTGCCAGCAAACGCGGGCGTGGAGATACGCAGTATTTT.

CDR3 loop: CASSQTPLSYNEQFF. CDR3 nucleotide sequence: TGTGCCAGCAGCCAGACTCCCTTGTCCTACAATGAGCAGTTCTTC. The gene calls are TRBV6-5 and TRBJ2-1; D remains unclear. V lost 6 bases, J lost 1 base, and 13 bases lay in between. This CDR3 region has 15 residues. The germline V gene has CDR1 MNHEY and CDR2 SVGAGI.

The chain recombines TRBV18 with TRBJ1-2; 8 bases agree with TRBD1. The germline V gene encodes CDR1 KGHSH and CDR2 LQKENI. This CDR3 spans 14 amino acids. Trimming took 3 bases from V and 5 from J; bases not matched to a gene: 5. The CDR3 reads CASSPQGAIYGYTF. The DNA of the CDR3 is TGTGCCAGCTCACCGCAGGGGGCTATTTATGGCTACACCTTC.

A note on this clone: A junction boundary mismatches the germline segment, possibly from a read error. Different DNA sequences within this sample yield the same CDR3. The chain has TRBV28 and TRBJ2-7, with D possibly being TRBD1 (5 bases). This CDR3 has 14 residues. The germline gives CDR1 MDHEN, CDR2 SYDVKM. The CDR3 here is CASSLATVPYEQYF. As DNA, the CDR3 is TGTGCCAGCAGTTTGGCGACAGTCCCGTACGAGCAGTATTTC.

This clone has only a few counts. CDR3 sequence: CAWTEGVGYNEQFF. CDR3 nucleotides: TGTGCCTGGACTGAGGGAGTTGGGTACAATGAGCAGTTCTTC. V and J are TRBV30 and TRBJ2-1, with D possibly TRBD2 on 5 matching bases. This CDR3 region has 14 residues. Trimming removed 4 bases at V and 4 bases at J, with 14 bases between. From germline, CDR1 is GTSNPN and CDR2 SVGIG (reference sequence).

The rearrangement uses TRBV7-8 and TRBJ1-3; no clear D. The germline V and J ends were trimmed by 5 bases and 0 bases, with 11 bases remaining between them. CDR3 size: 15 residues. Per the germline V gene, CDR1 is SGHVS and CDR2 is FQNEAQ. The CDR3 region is CASSNERGSGNTIYF. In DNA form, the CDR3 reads TGTGCCAGCAGCAACGAACGGGGCTCTGGAAACACCATATATTTT.

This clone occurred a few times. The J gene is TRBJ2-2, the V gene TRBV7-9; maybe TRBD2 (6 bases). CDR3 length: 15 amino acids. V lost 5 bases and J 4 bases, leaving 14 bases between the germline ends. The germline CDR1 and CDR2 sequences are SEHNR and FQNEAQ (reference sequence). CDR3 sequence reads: CASSLTREITGELFF. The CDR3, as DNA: TGTGCCAGCAGCCTCACCCGGGAGATCACCGGGGAGCTGTTTTTT.

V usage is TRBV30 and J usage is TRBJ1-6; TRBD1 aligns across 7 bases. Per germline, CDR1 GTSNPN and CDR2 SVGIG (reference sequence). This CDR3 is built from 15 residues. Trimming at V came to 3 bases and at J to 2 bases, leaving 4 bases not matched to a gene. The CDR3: CAWRGDSAYNSPLHF. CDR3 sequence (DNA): TGTGCCTGGAGGGGGGACAGCGCCTATAATTCACCCCTCCACTTT.

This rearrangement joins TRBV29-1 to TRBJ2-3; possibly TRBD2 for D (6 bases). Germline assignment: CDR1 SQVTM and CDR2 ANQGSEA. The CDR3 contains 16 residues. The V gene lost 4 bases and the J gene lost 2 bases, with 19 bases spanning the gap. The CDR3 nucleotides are TGCAGCGTTGGGCCCCTATGGTCGGGAGTCACAGATACGCAGTATTTT. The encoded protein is CSVGPLWSGVTDTQYF.

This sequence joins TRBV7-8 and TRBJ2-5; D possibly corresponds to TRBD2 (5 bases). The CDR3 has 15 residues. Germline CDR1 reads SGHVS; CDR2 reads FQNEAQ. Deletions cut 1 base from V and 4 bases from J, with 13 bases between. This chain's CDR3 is CASSLDPGILETQYF. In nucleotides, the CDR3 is TGTGCCAGCAGCTTAGATCCGGGAATCTTAGAGACCCAGTACTTC. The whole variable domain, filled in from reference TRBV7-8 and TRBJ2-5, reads GAGVSQSPRYKVAKRGQDVALRCDPISGHVSLFWYQQALGQGPEFLTYFQNEAQLDKSGLPSDRFFAERPEGSVSTLKIQRTQQEDSAVYLCASSLDPGILETQYFGPGTRLLVL.

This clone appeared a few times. The CDR3 nucleotides are TGTGCCAGCAGTCTTAGGTGGCGGGATCAGCCCCAGCATTTT. Protein product: CASSLRWRDQPQHF. The gene calls are TRBV2 and TRBJ1-5; D remains ambiguous. V dropped 5 bases and J dropped 5 bases, with 13 bases sitting between them. This CDR3 region has 14 residues. Germline CDR1 SNHLY, CDR2 FYNNEI.

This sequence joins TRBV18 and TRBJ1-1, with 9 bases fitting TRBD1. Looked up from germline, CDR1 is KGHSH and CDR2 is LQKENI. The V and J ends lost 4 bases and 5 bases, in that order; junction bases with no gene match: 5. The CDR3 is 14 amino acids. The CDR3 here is CASSQDRGGTEAFF. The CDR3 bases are TGTGCCAGCTCACAAGACAGGGGGGGAACTGAAGCTTTCTTT.

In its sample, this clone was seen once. The CDR3 DNA reads TGTGCCAGCAGTTACGGGGCTAGCGGGACCTACGAGCAGTACTTC. It yields the protein CASSYGASGTYEQYF. The rearrangement joins TRBV6-5 to TRBJ2-7, with 9 bases that match TRBD2. The V gene's germline CDR1 is MNHEY and CDR2 SVGAGI. The CDR3 consists of 15 residues. V was pared by 2 bases and J by 2 bases, with 4 bases of the junction left unmatched.

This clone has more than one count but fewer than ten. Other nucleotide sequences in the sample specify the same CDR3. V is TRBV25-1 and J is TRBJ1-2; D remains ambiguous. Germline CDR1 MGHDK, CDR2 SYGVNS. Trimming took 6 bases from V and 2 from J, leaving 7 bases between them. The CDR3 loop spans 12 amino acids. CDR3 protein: CASRGANYGYTF. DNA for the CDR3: TGTGCCAGCAGAGGAGCAAACTATGGCTACACCTTC.

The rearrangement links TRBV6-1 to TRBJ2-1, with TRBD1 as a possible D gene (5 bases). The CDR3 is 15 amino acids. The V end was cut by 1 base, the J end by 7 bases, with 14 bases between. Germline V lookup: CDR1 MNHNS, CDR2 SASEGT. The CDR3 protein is CASSEGQFLGNEQFF. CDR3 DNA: TGTGCCAGCAGTGAAGGACAGTTCCTCGGGAATGAGCAGTTCTTC.

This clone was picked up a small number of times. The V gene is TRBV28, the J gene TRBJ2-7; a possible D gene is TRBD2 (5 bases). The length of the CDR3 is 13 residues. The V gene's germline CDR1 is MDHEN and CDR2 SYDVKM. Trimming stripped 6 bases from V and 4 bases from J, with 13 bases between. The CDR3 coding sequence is TGTGCCAGCAGCCCCCCGGGGTTTTACGAGCAGTACTTC. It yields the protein CASSPPGFYEQYF. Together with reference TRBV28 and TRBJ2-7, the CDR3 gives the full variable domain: DVKVTQSSRYLVKRTGEKVFLECVQDMDHENMFWYRQDPGLGLRLIYFSYDVKMKEKGDIPEGYSVSREKKERFSLILESASTNQTSMYLCASSPPGFYEQYFGPGTRLTVT.

Here the CDR3 DNA reads TGTGCCAGTAGTATTCTAGGGGGCACTGAAGCTTTCTTT. Its translation: CASSILGGTEAFF. This chain uses TRBV19 with TRBJ1-1, with D tentatively TRBD1 (6 bases). The germline V gene has CDR1 LNHDA and CDR2 SQIVND (reference sequence). The length of the CDR3 is 13 residues. Deletions cut 3 bases from V and 4 bases from J, with 9 bases between.

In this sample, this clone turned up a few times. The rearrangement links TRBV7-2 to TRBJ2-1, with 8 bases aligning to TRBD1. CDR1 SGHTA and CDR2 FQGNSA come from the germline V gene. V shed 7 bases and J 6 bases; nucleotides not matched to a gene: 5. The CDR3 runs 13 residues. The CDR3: CASTRQGSNEQFF. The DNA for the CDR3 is TGTGCCAGCACGCGACAGGGGAGCAATGAGCAGTTCTTC.

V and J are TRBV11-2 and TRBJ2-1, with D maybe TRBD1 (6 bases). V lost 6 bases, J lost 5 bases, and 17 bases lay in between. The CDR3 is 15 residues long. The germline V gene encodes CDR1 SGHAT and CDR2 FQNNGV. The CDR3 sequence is CASRPGTRDNNEQFF. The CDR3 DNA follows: TGTGCCAGCAGACCCGGGACAAGGGACAACAATGAGCAGTTCTTC.

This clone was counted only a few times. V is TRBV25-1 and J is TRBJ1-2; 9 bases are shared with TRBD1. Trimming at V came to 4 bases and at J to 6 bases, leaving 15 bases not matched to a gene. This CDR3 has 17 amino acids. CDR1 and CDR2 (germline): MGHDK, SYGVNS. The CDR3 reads CASSGPSPGTGLNGYTF. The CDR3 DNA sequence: TGTGCCAGCAGTGGACCCAGTCCCGGGACAGGGTTAAATGGCTACACCTTC.

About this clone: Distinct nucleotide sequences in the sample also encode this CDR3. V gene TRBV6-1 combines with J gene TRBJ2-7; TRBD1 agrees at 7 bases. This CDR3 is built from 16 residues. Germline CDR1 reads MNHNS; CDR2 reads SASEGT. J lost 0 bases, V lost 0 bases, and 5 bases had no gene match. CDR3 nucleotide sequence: TGTGCCAGCAGTGAAGCGTCCTGGGACAGCTCCTACGAGCAGTACTTC. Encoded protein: CASSEASWDSSYEQYF.